The clone carrying this T cell receptor beta chain was counted only a few times. The antigen is unknown. TCRdb ran MiXCR on the reads and lists one entry per CDR3 protein. The sample contains approximately 910,000 distinct CDR3 sequences, about a third of which appear only once. The entry originates in a study of T cell repertoires in cytomegalovirus infection. Study-level information: CMV epitopes that were recently identified and HLA-C-restricted were used alongside well-studied HLA-B-restricted ones. Indicated by public TCR beta signatures were CMV infection and matching HLA type. Study results and limitations: Clonotypes of TCR beta that were HLA-C-restricted and CMV-specific dominated the ex vivo response.

This CDR3 has 15 amino acids. Trimming shortened V by 0 bases and J by 0 bases, and 6 bases separated the two germline ends. Germline CDR1 is MNHEY and CDR2 is SVGAGI. The sequence was obtained from a human donor in good health (CMV status not recorded). Some clones in this sample may be carry-over from other donors' samples. This sample comprised cultured CD8+ T cells from PBMCs, obtained from culture after CMV antigen stimulation. This chain joins TRBV6-5 and TRBJ1-3; D uncertain. The CDR3 DNA sequence: TGTGCCAGCAGTTACTCGGAACTCTCTGGAAACACCATATATTTT. Protein product: CASSYSELSGNTIYF.